The next 10 T cell receptor beta chains were all read from a single sample in a study of T cells in tuberculosis. Sequenced by immunoSEQ multiplex PCR; TCRdb stores in-frame clones only, minus some. The sample holds more than 30,000 clones; around 92% are singletons and the top ten take about 12%. The sample comprised PBMCs. These receptors were obtained from a donor between 10 and 29 years old with latent tuberculosis or without tuberculosis infection. Some clones in this sample may be carry-over from other donors' samples.

The V and J genes are TRBV12-5 and TRBJ2-5; D perhaps matches TRBD2 (6 bases). The germline CDR1 and CDR2 sequences are LGHNT and FRNRAP. V lost 2 bases, J lost 5 bases, and 15 bases lay in between. The length of the CDR3 is 15 residues. CDR3 region: CASGLWARGGETQYF. As DNA, the CDR3 is TGTGCTAGTGGTTTGTGGGCCCGCGGAGGGGAGACCCAGTACTTC.

The V gene is TRBV21-1, the J gene TRBJ2-7; no DNA check was done on the table's D call, TRBD1. TRBV21-1 constitutes a pseudogene. This CDR3 is built from 15 residues. DNA for the CDR3: TGTGCCAGCAGCAGAAACCATGGACAGGGCTACGAGCAGTACGTC. This gives the protein CASSRNHGQGYEQYV.

In DNA form, the CDR3 reads TGTGCTAGTGGTTTGATTCCGGGTGAGCAGTTCTTC. As protein: CASGLIPGEQFF. The rearrangement joins TRBV12-5 to TRBJ2-1; D is unclear. The V end lost 2 bases, the J end lost 9 bases, and 8 bases lay between the germline ends. Germline assignment: CDR1 LGHNT and CDR2 FRNRAP. The CDR3 loop spans 12 amino acids.

This chain links TRBV5-6 with TRBJ1-2; the D gene is possibly TRBD1 (5 bases). Germline V gene lookup returns CDR1 SGHDT and CDR2 YYEEEE. The CDR3 totals 13 residues. Trimming took 5 bases from V and 8 from J, leaving 16 bases between them. The CDR3 DNA follows: TGTGCCAGCAGTTACACAGGTTGGAACGGCTACACCTTC. It is translated as CASSYTGWNGYTF.

This chain connects TRBV10-3 to TRBJ2-7; D remains ambiguous. V was trimmed by 10 bases and J by 0 bases, leaving 13 bases between them. The CDR3 is 13 amino acids. Germline V CDR1 and CDR2: ENHRY, SYGVKD. The CDR3 region has the DNA TGTGCCACTAGACCCCTGGACTCCTACGAGCAGTACTTC. Its protein is CATRPLDSYEQYF.

DNA for the CDR3: TGTGCCTGGAGCCAAAACAGGGCTGGGGCCAACGTCCTGACTTTC. The encoded protein is CAWSQNRAGANVLTF. The chain is built from TRBV30 and TRBJ2-6; a possible D gene is TRBD1 (6 bases). Germline CDR1 GTSNPN, CDR2 SVGIG (reference sequence). CDR3 length: 15 residues. Trimming shortened V by 3 bases and J by 2 bases, and 11 bases separated the two germline ends.

Here the CDR3 DNA reads TGTGCCAGCAGTGAAACCCCGGGGACAATGAACACTGAAGCTTTCTTT. It codes for CASSETPGTMNTEAFF. The chain has TRBV6-1 and TRBJ1-1, with D possibly TRBD1 on 6 matching bases. The V gene lost 2 bases and the J gene lost 0 bases, with 13 bases spanning the gap. The CDR3 totals 16 residues. CDR1 and CDR2 from the germline V gene are MNHNS and SASEGT.

CDR3 in DNA: TGTGCCAGCTCACCATGGGACAGGGGAGCTGGAAACACCATATATTTT. Its protein is CASSPWDRGAGNTIYF. The genes are TRBV18 and TRBJ1-3; TRBD1 matches at 10 bases. CDR3 size: 16 residues. V lost 2 bases, J lost 2 bases, and 3 bases stayed unmatched. Germline CDR1 is KGHSH and CDR2 is LQKENI. Variable domain in full (rest from reference TRBV18 and TRBJ1-3): NAGVMQNPRHLVRRRGQEARLRCSPMKGHSHVYWYRQLPEEGLKFMVYLQKENIIDESGMPKERFSAEFPKEGPSILRIQQVVRGDSAAYFCASSPWDRGAGNTIYFGEGSWLTVV.

The V and J genes are TRBV9 and TRBJ2-4; 12 bases agree with TRBD2. Germline assignment: CDR1 SGDLS and CDR2 YYNGEE. V was clipped by 1 base and J by 6 bases; unmatched bases: 8. The CDR3 is 17 amino acids. DNA for the CDR3: TGTGCCAGCAGCGTATCGCTAGCGGGGGGGCCGGGAAACATTCAGTACTTC. Protein sequence: CASSVSLAGGPGNIQYF.

CDR3 in DNA: TGTGCCAGCAGTTCCCTTCGGGGAGGGAGCTATGGCTACACCTTC. Translated: CASSSLRGGSYGYTF. The chain has TRBV6-5 and TRBJ1-2; D remains unclear. This CDR3 has 15 amino acids. Germline V gives CDR1 MNHEY, CDR2 SVGAGI. V gave up 4 bases and J gave up 4 bases, with 16 bases separating them.